A single sample gave rise to the 20 T cell receptor beta chains below, sequenced in a study of regulatory T cells in long-lasting Graves disease. Time point here: newly diagnosed GD, antithyroid drugs for less than 3 months. From PBMCs, RNA was extracted and then used to make the TCR library. Arm-PCR with iRepertoire HTBI primers amplified the CDR3 regions for these TCR beta libraries. One entry per CDR3 protein, called by TCRdb with MiXCR from the multiplex PCR reads. Of roughly 380,000 distinct CDR3 sequences listed, over 15% were seen once; the top ten hold 25% to 30%. This same sample was also taken into another study, of T cells in Graves' hyperthyroidism and ophthalmopathy.

This specimen was peripheral blood mononuclear cells (PBMCs), taken at new diagnosis, from a patient treated with antithyroid drugs. The receptors originated from a man aged 35 to 55 with Graves disease.

Details on this clonotype: This is likely an artifact of a read error, given a far larger clone one base away. This rearrangement joins TRBV18 to TRBJ2-1, with D possibly being TRBD1 (6 bases). V was clipped by 3 bases and J by 10 bases, with 16 bases between them. This CDR3 has 14 amino acids. Per the germline V gene, CDR1 is KGHSH and CDR2 is LQKENI. The CDR3 sequence: CASSPTPGESEQFF. The CDR3 DNA is TGTGCCAGCTCACCTACTCCAGGGGAATCCGAGCAGTTCTTC.

This clonotype was counted only a few times. This sequence joins TRBV6-2 or TRBV6-3 and TRBJ2-1; tentatively, D is TRBD2 (5 bases). Per germline, CDR1 MNHEY and CDR2 SVGEGT. This CDR3 comprises 14 residues. Trimming stripped 2 bases from V and 3 bases from J, with 8 bases between. The CDR3 bases are TGTGCCAGCAGTTACGCCGGGGACTACAATGAGCAGTTCTTC. Translated: CASSYAGDYNEQFF.

This clonotype was found many times. The chain carries TRBV18 and TRBJ1-1; TRBD1 matches at 7 bases. The CDR3 totals 14 residues. Trimming cost V 7 bases and J 6 bases; bases outside gene matches: 11. The germline V gene has CDR1 KGHSH and CDR2 LQKENI. The CDR3 DNA follows: TGTGCCAGCTTTCTAGACAGGGAGAAGGCTGAAGCTTTCTTT. This translates into CASFLDREKAEAFF.

Details on this clonotype: This may be a read error, as it is one base from a much larger clone. The rearrangement uses TRBV7-2 and TRBJ2-5; D is unclear. This CDR3 region has 11 residues. Germline V gives CDR1 SGHTA, CDR2 FQGNSA. Trimming removed 3 bases from V and 6 bases from J, with 5 bases in between. DNA of the CDR3: TGTGCCAGCAGCTTCGGAAAGACCCAGTACTTC. It codes for CASSFGKTQYF. Combining the CDR3 with reference TRBV7-2 and TRBJ2-5 gives the whole variable domain GAGVSQSPSNKVTEKGKDVELRCDPISGHTALYWYRQSLGQGLEFLIYFQGNSAPDKSGLPSDRFSAERTGGSVSTLTIQRTQQEDSAVYLCASSFGKTQYFGPGTRLLVL.

This clonotype was counted many times. The chain has TRBV6-9 and TRBJ1-2; a weak D match, TRBD1 (6 bases). Germline CDR1 is MNHGY and CDR2 is SVAAGI. This CDR3 is 16 amino acids long. With 3 bases removed from V and 7 bases from J, the gap between germline ends came to 21 bases. The CDR3 region is CASSYNSRGVSAGYTF. The CDR3 nucleotides are TGTGCCAGCAGTTACAACTCCAGGGGTGTGAGCGCTGGCTACACCTTC.

The chain links TRBV5-1 to TRBJ2-5, with D unresolved. There are 14 residues in the CDR3. Germline loops: CDR1 SGHRS, CDR2 YFSETQ. The V end lost 0 bases, the J end lost 3 bases, and 9 bases lay between the germline ends. The CDR3 nucleotides read TGCGCCAGCAGCTTGGGAGGTGTGGAAGAGACCCAGTACTTC. It specifies CASSLGGVEETQYF.

This clonotype was found once. This chain uses TRBV9 with TRBJ2-1; 12 bases map to TRBD2. Germline trimming cut 3 bases from V and 4 bases from J; bases unmatched to any gene: 5. In germline, CDR1 is SGDLS, CDR2 YYNGEE. This CDR3 is 16 amino acids long. The CDR3 DNA sequence: TGTGCCAGCAGCGACAAACTAGCGGGGGGATACAATGAGCAGTTCTTC. It encodes CASSDKLAGGYNEQFF.

This clonotype was seen only a few times. Germline and junction disagree at one end, which may indicate a read error. The chain is built from TRBV11-2 and TRBJ2-3; D is possibly TRBD1 (6 bases). This CDR3 comprises 17 residues. The germline CDR1 and CDR2 sequences are SGHAT and FQNNGV. The CDR3 DNA follows: TGTGCCAGCGGCTTAGATTGGCAGGGGCACAGCACAGATACGCAGTATTTT. Its translation is CASGLDWQGHSTDTQYF.

This clonotype was found many times. The chain joins TRBV12-5 to TRBJ2-3; D gene unclear. The germline V gene encodes CDR1 LGHNT and CDR2 FRNRAP. This CDR3 has 20 residues. Trimming left V 0 bases short and J 2 bases short, with 24 bases between. The DNA of the CDR3 is TGTGCTAGTGGTTTGGTGTTCAAAGATCCCGGGCCCAAGGCCACAGATACGCAGTATTTT. This codes for CASGLVFKDPGPKATDTQYF. Full variable domain (missing parts from reference TRBV12-5 and TRBJ2-3): DARVTQTPRHKVTEMGQEVTMRCQPILGHNTVFWYRQTMMQGLELLAYFRNRAPLDDSGMPKDRFSAEMPDATLATLKIQPSEPRDSAVYFCASGLVFKDPGPKATDTQYFGPGTRLTVL.

About this clonotype itself: This likely traces to a read error, being one base from a far larger clone. The J gene is TRBJ2-7, the V gene TRBV11-1; D is unresolved. CDR1 and CDR2 (germline): SGHAT, FQDESV (reference sequence). Trimming shortened V by 2 bases and J by 2 bases, and 7 bases separated the two germline ends. This CDR3 contains 13 residues. The CDR3 protein is CASSLWGTYEQYF. The CDR3 nucleotides are TGTGCCAGCAGCTTATGGGGAACCTACGAGCAGTACTTC.

This clonotype was picked up a small number of times. This sequence joins TRBV20-1 and TRBJ2-2; D gene ambiguous. The CDR3 sequence is 15 residues long. Germline V lookup: CDR1 DFQATT, CDR2 SNEGSKA (reference sequence). V was trimmed by 6 bases and J by 2 bases, leaving 16 bases between them. The CDR3 DNA reads as TGCAGTGCCTATCCCCCGCACTTAAACACCGGGGAGCTGTTTTTT. This translates into CSAYPPHLNTGELFF.

In its sample, this clonotype was seen a few times. The rearrangement uses TRBV28 and TRBJ1-5; D is unclear. The CDR3 runs 10 residues. The V end was cut by 11 bases, the J end by 4 bases, with 6 bases between. CDR1 MDHEN and CDR2 SYDVKM come from the germline V gene. The CDR3 region is CAYGNQPQHF. The CDR3 bases are TGTGCCTACGGGAATCAGCCCCAGCATTTT.

This clonotype was counted a few times. The chain recombines TRBV27 with TRBJ2-7; D not resolved. V lost 1 base and J 5 bases, leaving 9 bases between the germline ends. The CDR3 is 13 residues long. Germline CDR1 reads MNHEY; CDR2 reads SMNVEV (reference sequence). The CDR3: CASSLWGSHEQYF. For the CDR3, the DNA is TGTGCCAGCAGTTTATGGGGTTCCCACGAGCAGTACTTC.

This clonotype was counted many times. The V gene is TRBV2, the J gene TRBJ1-5, with 9 bases identical to TRBD1. Germline V gene data show CDR1 as SNHLY and CDR2 as FYNNEI. CDR3 length: 15 amino acids. V trimming: 4 bases; J trimming: 6 bases; junction bases outside the gene matches: 7. The CDR3 nucleotides read TGTGCCAGCAGTGTGGGACAGGGCGGCAGTCAGCCCCAGCATTTT. Its protein is CASSVGQGGSQPQHF.

This clonotype showed up many times. V gene TRBV19 combines with J gene TRBJ2-5, with D uncertain. This CDR3 contains 13 residues. Between the trimmed V and J ends, which lost 6 bases and 7 bases, there was a span of 15 bases. Germline CDR1 reads LNHDA; CDR2 reads SQIVND (reference sequence). CDR3 protein: CASRDPAMGTQYF. In nucleotides, the CDR3 is TGTGCCAGTAGGGATCCTGCAATGGGGACCCAGTACTTC. The whole variable domain, filled in from reference TRBV19 and TRBJ2-5, reads DGGITQSPKYLFRKEGQNVTLSCEQNLNHDAMYWYRQDPGQGLRLIYYSQIVNDFQKGDIAEGYSVSREKKESFPLTVTSAQKNPTAFYLCASRDPAMGTQYFGPGTRLLVL.

The sample holds one count of this clonotype. The chain carries TRBV7-2 and TRBJ2-1; D uncertain. Trimming left V 4 bases short and J 6 bases short, with 10 bases between. CDR1 is SGHTA, CDR2 FQGNSA, per germline. This CDR3 has 13 amino acids. As DNA, the CDR3 is TGTGCCAGCAGCTCCTCTGGCGGCAATGAGCAGTTCTTC. Translation gives CASSSSGGNEQFF.

This clonotype was recorded many times. The chain has TRBV5-1 and TRBJ2-5; D call uncertain. The CDR3 totals 14 residues. The V gene's germline CDR1 is SGHRS and CDR2 YFSETQ. The ends were cut back, 0 bases at V and 5 bases at J, with 11 bases in the middle. The CDR3 DNA sequence: TGCGCCAGCAGCTTGGAGACGGACGGGGAGACCCAGTACTTC. Translation gives CASSLETDGETQYF. Full variable domain (remainder filled in from reference TRBV5-1 and TRBJ2-5): KAGVTQTPRYLIKTRGQQVTLSCSPISGHRSVSWYQQTPGQGLQFLFEYFSETQRNKGNFPGRFSGRQFSNSRSEMNVSTLELGDSALYLCASSLETDGETQYFGPGTRLLVL.

The chain joins TRBV2 to TRBJ1-2, with TRBD1 identical over 10 bases. From germline, CDR1 is SNHLY and CDR2 FYNNEI. The V gene end was trimmed by 5 bases and the J gene end by 8 bases; junction bases not matched to a gene: 14. This CDR3 is 16 amino acids long. The chain's CDR3 is CASSLGTGASGDGYTF. CDR3 DNA sequence: TGTGCCAGCAGTTTAGGGACAGGGGCCTCCGGGGACGGCTACACCTTC.

This clonotype has ten or more counts. This chain links TRBV28 with TRBJ2-7; 9 bases are a match to TRBD1. The CDR3 consists of 13 residues. CDR1 is MDHEN and CDR2 is SYDVKM in the germline V gene. With 7 bases clipped from V and 8 bases from J, the junction kept 9 bases outside the gene matches. The CDR3 coding sequence is TGTGCCAGCACCGTGGACAGGGGCCACAAGCAGTACTTC. It yields the protein CASTVDRGHKQYF.

This clonotype came up a few times. V is TRBV5-1 and J is TRBJ2-7; the D gene is possibly TRBD1 (5 bases). Germline values: CDR1 SGHRS, CDR2 YFSETQ. V was pared by 0 bases and J by 3 bases, with 16 bases between. The CDR3 contains 16 residues. CDR3 loop: CASSLAAGSTVYEQYF. The CDR3 DNA reads TGCGCCAGCAGCTTGGCCGCTGGCTCGACAGTCTACGAGCAGTACTTC.